The 4 T cell receptor beta chains below all came from one sample that was sequenced in a study of blood T cell repertoires in COVID-19. Sequencing was performed with immunoSEQ multiplex PCR; in TCRdb, only in-frame clones are kept and a portion is missing. The data contain 310,000 or so clones, just over 90% of them singletons. The sample was peripheral blood. All receptors come from a young woman with COVID-19, enrolled during active disease.

This clone was detected once. The chain uses TRBV3-1 (or the pseudogene TRBV3-2) and TRBJ2-7, with no clear D. V was pared by 0 bases and J by 3 bases, with 6 bases between. The CDR3 loop spans 13 amino acids. Germline V CDR1 and CDR2: LGHDT, YNNKEL (reference sequence). DNA of the CDR3: TGTGCCAGCAGCCAAGATAGCAGCTACGAGCAGTACTTC. It yields the protein CASSQDSSYEQYF.

This chain connects TRBV6-4 to TRBJ2-2; weak D call: TRBD2 (5 bases). The CDR3 is 13 amino acids. With 5 bases removed from V and 6 bases from J, the gap between germline ends came to 10 bases. CDR1 and CDR2 (germline): MRHNA, SNTAGT. In DNA, the CDR3 is TGTGCCAGCAGTCCAGAGCGGCCCGGGGAGCTGTTTTTT. Amino acid sequence: CASSPERPGELFF.

This clone occurred once. This chain uses TRBV6-5 with TRBJ1-1; perhaps TRBD1 as D (5 bases). Germline assignment: CDR1 MNHEY and CDR2 SVGAGI. CDR3 length equals 12 residues. The ends were cut back, 6 bases at V and 11 bases at J, with 16 bases in the middle. As DNA, the CDR3 is TGTGCCAGCAGCCGGCGGGGGGATTGGGCTTTCTTT. It encodes CASSRRGDWAFF.

The chain carries TRBV18 and TRBJ1-5, with TRBD1 matching 7 bases. V was clipped by 6 bases and J by 7 bases; unmatched bases: 9. This CDR3 is built from 14 residues. Germline V gives CDR1 KGHSH, CDR2 LQKENI. CDR3 in amino acids: CASSDTGEAQPQHF. Written as DNA, the CDR3 is TGTGCCAGCTCGGATACAGGGGAGGCGCAGCCCCAGCATTTT.